The 8 T cell receptor beta chains reported below all come from one sample, sequenced in a study of T cells in women clearing cervical HPV infection. Repertoires were generated with immunoSEQ multiplex PCR, while TCRdb's copy carries only in-frame clones and drops some. The sample has about 41,000 clones. Sequenced: blood buffy coat. Source of these receptors: a woman between 18 and 69 years old with a cervical HPV16 infection that either progressed to CIN3+ or cleared (not recorded which).

On this clone: The CDR3 goes on 3 residues after the read ends, and that part is filled in from the germline J gene. The V call is TRBV30, the J call TRBJ2-5; 9 bases match TRBD2. The CDR3 has 15 residues. The V gene end was trimmed by 2 bases and the J gene end by 7 bases; junction bases not matched to a gene: 11. Germline assignment: CDR1 GTSNPN and CDR2 SVGIG (reference sequence). The CDR3 protein is CAWSQRAGGPGTQYF. CDR3 bases read: TGTGCCTGGAGTCAAAGGGCGGGGGGGCCTGGGACC.

Worth noting for this clone: The sequenced fragment ends 3 residues before the CDR3 boundary, so the rest is inferred from the germline J gene. The chain recombines TRBV19 with TRBJ1-1, with 8 bases aligning to TRBD1. This CDR3 has 12 amino acids. Germline V gene lookup returns CDR1 LNHDA and CDR2 SQIVND (reference sequence). CDR3 sequence: CASSNGQGKAFF. The DNA read from the CDR3 is TGTGCCAGTAGTAACGGACAGGGTAAA.

About this clone: The read halts 3 residues ahead of the CDR3 end, with the missing end drawn from the germline J gene. The chain is built from TRBV5-1 and TRBJ1-1, with D tentatively TRBD1 (6 bases). Germline V gene data show CDR1 as SGHRS and CDR2 as YFSETQ. The CDR3 spans 14 residues. The ends were cut back, 2 bases at V and 5 bases at J, with 13 bases in the middle. The part of the CDR3 DNA that was read is TGCGCCAGCAGCTTTTACAGGGTGGGGACTGAA. Protein product: CASSFYRVGTE. The CDR3 in its entirety is CASSFYRVGTEAFF.

With regard to this clone: The read halts 3 residues ahead of the CDR3 end, with the missing end drawn from the germline J gene. This sequence joins TRBV13 and TRBJ1-5, with D perhaps TRBD1 (5 bases). The length of the CDR3 is 15 residues. CDR1 and CDR2 (germline): PRHDT, FYEKMQ (reference sequence). Trimming took 5 bases from V and 4 from J, leaving 15 bases between them. The sequenced CDR3 bases are TGTGCCAGCAGCATGGGAGGGGAAGGTAATCAGCCC. It is translated as CASSMGGEGNQP. The entire CDR3 sequence reads CASSMGGEGNQPQHF.

As to this clone: The sequenced fragment ends 3 residues before the CDR3 boundary, so the rest is inferred from the germline J gene. The rearrangement joins TRBV4-1 to TRBJ2-3; 11 nucleotides match TRBD2. CDR3 length: 16 residues. Losses at the gene ends were 4 bases for V and 6 bases for J; bases not matched to a gene: 9. The germline V gene encodes CDR1 MGHRA and CDR2 YSYEKL. The covered CDR3 bases are TGCGCCAGCAGCCCCTTTCTTAGCGGGGGGGGCGATACG. It is translated as CASSPFLSGGGDT. The full-length CDR3 reads as CASSPFLSGGGDTQYF.

Regarding this clone: The sequence runs out 3 residues before the end of the CDR3; the remainder is reconstructed from the germline J gene. The rearrangement joins TRBV28 to TRBJ1-2; 9 bases agree with TRBD1. The germline gives CDR1 MDHEN, CDR2 SYDVKM. This CDR3 has 13 amino acids. CDR3 loop: CASSLQDRGGYTF. The part of the CDR3 DNA that was read is TGTGCCAGCAGTTTGCAGGACAGGGGAGGC.

The part of the CDR3 DNA that was read is TGCAGCGTTGAAGGGCGGACAGGGAGTATGAACACTGAA. Translated: CSVEGRTGSMNTE. The whole CDR3 sequence is CSVEGRTGSMNTEAFF. V and J are TRBV29-1 and TRBJ1-1; TRBD1 matches at 8 bases. With the read ending 3 residues before the CDR3 end, the germline J gene is used to fill in that end. The CDR3 is made up of 16 amino acids. Trimming removed 1 base from V and 0 bases from J; junction bases left unmatched: 7. The V gene's germline CDR1 is SQVTM and CDR2 ANQGSEA.

As for this clone: The read gets to within 3 residues of the CDR3 end, and the germline J gene fills in the rest. This chain connects TRBV20-1 to TRBJ2-3; TRBD1 matches 11 bases. The J segment lost 6 bases and the V segment lost 5 bases, leaving 7 bases of the junction unmatched. In germline, CDR1 is DFQATT, CDR2 SNEGSKA (reference sequence). The CDR3 runs 14 residues. The covered CDR3 bases are TGCAGTGCTCGTCCGGGACAGGGGGTTGATACG. Translation: CSARPGQGVDT. The entire CDR3 protein reads CSARPGQGVDTQYF.